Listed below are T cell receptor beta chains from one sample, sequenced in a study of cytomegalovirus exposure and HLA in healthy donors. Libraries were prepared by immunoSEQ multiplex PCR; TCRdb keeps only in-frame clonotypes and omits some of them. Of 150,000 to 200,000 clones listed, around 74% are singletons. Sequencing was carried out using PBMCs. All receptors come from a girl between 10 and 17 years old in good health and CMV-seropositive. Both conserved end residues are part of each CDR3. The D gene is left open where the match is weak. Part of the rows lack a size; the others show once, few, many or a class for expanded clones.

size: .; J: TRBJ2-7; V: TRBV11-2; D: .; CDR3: CASTLEYGEDYEQYF; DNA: TGTGCCAGCACCCTGGAGTATGGCGAAGACTACGAGCAGTACTTC
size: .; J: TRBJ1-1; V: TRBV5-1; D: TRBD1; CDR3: CASRSTGKTEAFF; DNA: TGCGCCAGCAGATCGACAGGGAAGACTGAAGCTTTCTTT
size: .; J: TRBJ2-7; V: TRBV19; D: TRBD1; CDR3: CASSTSGTGITYEQYF; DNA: TGTGCCAGTAGTACCAGTGGGACAGGGATAACCTACGAGCAGTACTTC
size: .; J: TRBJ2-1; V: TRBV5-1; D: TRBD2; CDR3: CASSWRLAGGISYNEQFF; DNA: TGCGCCAGCAGCTGGAGACTAGCGGGGGGCATCTCCTACAATGAGCAGTTCTTC
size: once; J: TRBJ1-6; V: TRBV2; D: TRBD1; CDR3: CASSDLGQGGSPLHF; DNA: TGTGCCAGCAGTGATTTGGGACAGGGAGGTTCACCCCTCCACTTT
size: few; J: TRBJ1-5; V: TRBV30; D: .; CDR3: CAWSPRPRGISQPQHF; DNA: TGTGCCTGGAGTCCACGCCCACGGGGGATCTCTCAGCCCCAGCATTTT
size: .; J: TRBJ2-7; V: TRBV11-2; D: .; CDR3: CASSLESPRDTGFWYEQYF; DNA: TGTGCCAGCAGCTTAGAGAGCCCTAGGGACACCGGGTTTTGGTACGAGCAGTACTTC
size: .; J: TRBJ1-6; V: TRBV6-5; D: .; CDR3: CASSFDSRSYNSPLHF; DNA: TGTGCCAGCAGTTTCGACAGCCGCTCCTATAATTCACCCCTCCACTTT
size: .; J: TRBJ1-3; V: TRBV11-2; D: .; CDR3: CASSQGHLNTIYF; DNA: TGTGCCAGCAGCCAGGGACACCTTAACACCATATATTTT
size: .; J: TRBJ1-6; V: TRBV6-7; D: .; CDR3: CASSTGGLSPLHF; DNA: TGTGCCAGCAGTACCGGGGGGCTATCACCCCTCCACTTT
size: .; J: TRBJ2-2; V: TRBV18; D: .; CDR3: CASSPPGAGANTGELFF; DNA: TGTGCCAGCTCACCACCGGGGGCAGGGGCGAACACCGGGGAGCTGTTTTTT
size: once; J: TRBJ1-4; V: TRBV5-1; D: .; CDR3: CASRRDDNEKLFF; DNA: TGCGCCAGCCGGCGGGACGATAATGAAAAACTGTTTTTT
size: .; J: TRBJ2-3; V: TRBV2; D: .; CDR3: CASSEAFTRRSDTQYF; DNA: TGTGCCAGCAGTGAAGCTTTCACTCGGCGGTCAGATACGCAGTATTTT
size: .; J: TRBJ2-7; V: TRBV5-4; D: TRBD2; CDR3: CASSSPAGDLHF; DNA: TGTGCCAGCAGCTCTCCTGCGGGGGACCTTCACTTC
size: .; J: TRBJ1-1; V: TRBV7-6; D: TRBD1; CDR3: CASSEIQGGTEAFF; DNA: TGTGCCAGCAGCGAAATCCAGGGGGGAACTGAAGCTTTCTTT
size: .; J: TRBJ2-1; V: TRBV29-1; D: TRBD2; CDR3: CSVDPRGGFYNEQFF; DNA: TGCAGCGTTGACCCGCGGGGGGGCTTTTACAATGAGCAGTTCTTC
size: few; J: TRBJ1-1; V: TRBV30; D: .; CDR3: CARGGQMVGEAFF; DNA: TGTGCCCGAGGGGGACAAATGGTTGGTGAAGCTTTCTTT
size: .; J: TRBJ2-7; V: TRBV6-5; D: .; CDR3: CASRSNLGHEQYF; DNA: TGTGCCAGCAGGTCCAACCTGGGCCACGAGCAGTACTTC
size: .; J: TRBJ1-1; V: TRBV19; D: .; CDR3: CASSIADTLNTEAFF; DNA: TGTGCCAGTAGTATAGCAGACACCTTGAACACTGAAGCTTTCTTT
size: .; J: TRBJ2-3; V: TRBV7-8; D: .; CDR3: CASSLGLVDTQYF; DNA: TGTGCCAGCAGCTTAGGACTAGTAGATACGCAGTATTTT
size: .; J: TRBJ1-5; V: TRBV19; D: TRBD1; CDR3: CASSRTGDNQPQHF; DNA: TGTGCCAGTAGCCGGACAGGGGATAATCAGCCCCAGCATTTT
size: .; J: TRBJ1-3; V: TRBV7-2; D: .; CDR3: CASSLSSPGSAGNTIYF; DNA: TGTGCCAGCAGCTTAAGCTCGCCGGGGTCTGCTGGAAACACCATATATTTT
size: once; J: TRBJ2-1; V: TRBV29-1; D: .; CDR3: CSVEDQGQGYNEQFF; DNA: TGCAGCGTTGAAGATCAGGGGCAGGGTTACAATGAGCAGTTCTTC
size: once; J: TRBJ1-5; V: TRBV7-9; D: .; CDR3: CASSFNKQGYSNQPQHF; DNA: TGTGCCAGCAGCTTCAATAAACAGGGATATAGCAATCAGCCCCAGCATTTT
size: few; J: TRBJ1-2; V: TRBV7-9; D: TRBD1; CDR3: CATTGVYYGYTF; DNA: TGTGCCACTACAGGGGTTTATTATGGCTACACCTTC
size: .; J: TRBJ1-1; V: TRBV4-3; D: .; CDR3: CASSQETGEWAFF; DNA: TGCGCCAGCAGCCAAGAGACAGGAGAGTGGGCTTTCTTT